The rows below give T cell receptor beta chains drawn from one sample of a study of cytomegalovirus exposure and HLA in healthy donors. TCRdb's copy holds only in-frame clones and misses some; the assay was immunoSEQ multiplex PCR. The sample consists of 200,000 to 250,000 clones, approximately 80% of them appearing once. The sequenced material came from PBMCs. These receptors were taken from a boy aged 2 to 9 in good health and CMV-seronegative. Each CDR3 is given with its conserved first and last residue. Fields, in order: J gene, D gene, CDR3 length, V gene, clone size, CDR3 protein, CDR3 DNA. A D gene is named only where the DNA matches it firmly. The size entry is marked missing in some rows and otherwise reads once, few, many or a size class.

j_gene: TRBJ1-5; d_gene: .; len: 13; v_gene: TRBV7-2; abundance: .; CDR3aa: CASSPLDSQPQHF; CDR3nt: TGTGCCAGCAGCCCCTTAGATAGTCAGCCCCAGCATTTT
j_gene: TRBJ1-1; d_gene: TRBD1; len: 16; v_gene: TRBV13; abundance: .; CDR3aa: CASSSGTGPSNTEAFF; CDR3nt: TGTGCCAGCAGCTCTGGGACAGGGCCGTCGAACACTGAAGCTTTCTTT
j_gene: TRBJ2-2; d_gene: .; len: 11; v_gene: TRBV6-5; abundance: .; CDR3aa: CATSRPGELFF; CDR3nt: TGTGCCACCTCTCGTCCCGGGGAGCTGTTTTTT
j_gene: TRBJ2-2; d_gene: .; len: 16; v_gene: TRBV7-8; abundance: .; CDR3aa: CASSLEARGLTGELFF; CDR3nt: TGTGCCAGCAGCTTAGAAGCGCGAGGGTTGACCGGGGAGCTGTTTTTT
j_gene: TRBJ1-1; d_gene: .; len: 15; v_gene: TRBV6-4; abundance: .; CDR3aa: CASSAYRGANTEAFF; CDR3nt: TGTGCCAGCAGTGCGTACCGGGGGGCGAACACTGAAGCTTTCTTT
j_gene: TRBJ1-5; d_gene: .; len: 15; v_gene: TRBV21-1; abundance: .; CDR3aa: CASSKRQDSSQPQHF; CDR3nt: TGTGCCAGCAGCAAACGACAGGATTCGAGTCAGCCCCAGCATTTT
j_gene: TRBJ2-7; d_gene: TRBD1; len: 15; v_gene: TRBV6-5; abundance: .; CDR3aa: CASKVQDRANYEQYF; CDR3nt: TGTGCCAGCAAGGTCCAGGACAGGGCGAACTACGAGCAGTACTTC
j_gene: TRBJ2-3; d_gene: .; len: 15; v_gene: TRBV7-3; abundance: .; CDR3aa: CASSLRGFSTDTQYF; CDR3nt: TGTGCCAGCAGCTTACGGGGGTTTAGCACAGATACGCAGTATTTT
j_gene: TRBJ2-6; d_gene: .; len: 14; v_gene: TRBV2; abundance: .; CDR3aa: CASSETAGANVLTF; CDR3nt: TGTGCCAGCAGTGAGACAGCTGGGGCCAACGTCCTGACTTTC
j_gene: TRBJ2-7; d_gene: .; len: 18; v_gene: TRBV27; abundance: .; CDR3aa: CASTSGVFRGQRTYEQYF; CDR3nt: TGTGCCAGCACCTCAGGGGTGTTTAGAGGGCAGAGAACCTACGAGCAGTACTTC
j_gene: TRBJ2-1; d_gene: TRBD2; len: 17; v_gene: TRBV6-1; abundance: .; CDR3aa: CASSELPLAGGNNEQFF; CDR3nt: TGTGCCAGCAGTGAACTACCCCTAGCGGGGGGTAACAATGAGCAGTTCTTC
j_gene: TRBJ2-7; d_gene: .; len: 13; v_gene: TRBV5-1; abundance: .; CDR3aa: CASSQEPTYEQYF; CDR3nt: TGCGCCAGCAGCCAGGAACCGACCTACGAGCAGTACTTC
j_gene: TRBJ2-2; d_gene: .; len: 14; v_gene: TRBV7-3; abundance: .; CDR3aa: CASSEQGSTGELFF; CDR3nt: TGTGCCAGCAGCGAACAGGGTTCCACCGGGGAGCTGTTTTTT
j_gene: TRBJ2-1; d_gene: TRBD2; len: 18; v_gene: TRBV13; abundance: .; CDR3aa: CATRPGLAGGFSYNEQFF; CDR3nt: TGTGCCACCCGACCGGGACTAGCGGGAGGGTTCTCCTACAATGAGCAGTTCTTC
j_gene: TRBJ2-2; d_gene: .; len: 13; v_gene: TRBV9; abundance: .; CDR3aa: CASMDSNTGELFF; CDR3nt: TGTGCCAGCATGGACAGTAACACCGGGGAGCTGTTTTTT
j_gene: TRBJ2-5; d_gene: TRBD2; len: 13; v_gene: TRBV2; abundance: .; CDR3aa: CASSPGRAETQYF; CDR3nt: TGTGCCAGCAGCCCAGGGAGGGCAGAGACCCAGTACTTC
j_gene: TRBJ1-2; d_gene: TRBD1; len: 14; v_gene: TRBV9; abundance: .; CDR3aa: CASSPGQGLFGYTF; CDR3nt: TGTGCCAGCAGCCCGGGACAGGGCCTCTTTGGCTACACCTTC
j_gene: TRBJ1-2; d_gene: .; len: 14; v_gene: TRBV25-1; abundance: .; CDR3aa: CASSESKSGYGYTF; CDR3nt: TGTGCCAGCAGTGAATCTAAATCAGGCTATGGCTACACCTTC
j_gene: TRBJ1-2; d_gene: .; len: 14; v_gene: TRBV5-6; abundance: .; CDR3aa: CASSLGGFNYGYTF; CDR3nt: TGTGCCAGCAGCTTGGGAGGGTTCAACTATGGCTACACCTTC
j_gene: TRBJ2-7; d_gene: TRBD1; len: 15; v_gene: TRBV7-2; abundance: .; CDR3aa: CASSRDRASSYEQYF; CDR3nt: TGTGCCAGCAGCCGGGACAGGGCAAGCTCCTACGAGCAGTACTTC
j_gene: TRBJ2-1; d_gene: .; len: 13; v_gene: TRBV15; abundance: .; CDR3aa: CATSRAQASQQFF; CDR3nt: TGTGCCACCAGCAGAGCGCAGGCTTCGCAGCAGTTCTTC
j_gene: TRBJ2-1; d_gene: .; len: 16; v_gene: TRBV4-1; abundance: .; CDR3aa: CASSPWSLANDNEQFF; CDR3nt: TGCGCCAGCAGCCCATGGAGCCTAGCGAACGACAATGAGCAGTTCTTC
j_gene: TRBJ1-6; d_gene: .; len: 15; v_gene: TRBV27; abundance: .; CDR3aa: CATRLETVYNSPLHF; CDR3nt: TGTGCCACCAGACTGGAGACAGTTTATAATTCACCCCTCCACTTT
j_gene: TRBJ2-1; d_gene: TRBD2; len: 17; v_gene: TRBV27; abundance: .; CDR3aa: CASSLGLAGDTYNEQFF; CDR3nt: TGTGCCAGCAGTTTAGGGTTAGCGGGAGACACCTACAATGAGCAGTTCTTC
j_gene: TRBJ2-5; d_gene: .; len: 13; v_gene: TRBV27; abundance: .; CDR3aa: CASSYREQETQYF; CDR3nt: TGTGCCAGCAGTTACAGGGAACAAGAGACCCAGTACTTC
j_gene: TRBJ2-2; d_gene: .; len: 14; v_gene: TRBV4-1; abundance: .; CDR3aa: CASRRGTNTGELFF; CDR3nt: TGCGCCAGCAGACGCGGGACGAACACCGGGGAGCTGTTTTTT
j_gene: TRBJ1-5; d_gene: TRBD1; len: 14; v_gene: TRBV2; abundance: .; CDR3aa: CASGVDRGNQPQHF; CDR3nt: TGTGCCAGCGGGGTCGACAGGGGTAATCAGCCCCAGCATTTT
j_gene: TRBJ2-3; d_gene: TRBD1; len: 14; v_gene: TRBV30; abundance: .; CDR3aa: CAAAGGHSTDTQYF; CDR3nt: TGTGCCGCCGCAGGGGGCCATAGCACAGATACGCAGTATTTT
j_gene: TRBJ2-1; d_gene: TRBD2; len: 16; v_gene: TRBV7-2; abundance: .; CDR3aa: CASSFLAGVTYNEQFF; CDR3nt: TGTGCCAGCAGCTTCCTAGCGGGAGTTACCTACAATGAGCAGTTCTTC
j_gene: TRBJ2-1; d_gene: .; len: 16; v_gene: TRBV7-2; abundance: .; CDR3aa: CASSSPAGATYNEQFF; CDR3nt: TGTGCCAGCAGCTCCCCGGCGGGGGCCACCTACAATGAGCAGTTCTTC
j_gene: TRBJ1-2; d_gene: .; len: 13; v_gene: TRBV6-1; abundance: .; CDR3aa: CASSEQGLYGYTF; CDR3nt: TGTGCCAGCAGTGAACAGGGACTCTATGGCTACACCTTC
j_gene: TRBJ2-5; d_gene: .; len: 10; v_gene: TRBV11-3; abundance: .; CDR3aa: CASSPETQYF; CDR3nt: TGTGCCAGCAGCCCTGAGACCCAGTACTTC
j_gene: TRBJ2-3; d_gene: TRBD1; len: 15; v_gene: TRBV4-1; abundance: .; CDR3aa: CASSPGTGGTDTQYF; CDR3nt: TGCGCCAGCAGCCCCGGGACAGGGGGCACGGATACGCAGTATTTT
j_gene: TRBJ1-4; d_gene: .; len: 13; v_gene: TRBV4-2; abundance: .; CDR3aa: CASSQERREKLFF; CDR3nt: TGTGCCAGCAGCCAAGAGCGGAGAGAAAAACTGTTTTTT
j_gene: TRBJ1-4; d_gene: TRBD1; len: 14; v_gene: TRBV28; abundance: once; CDR3aa: CASSLIRGNEKLFF; CDR3nt: TGTGCCAGCAGTTTAATCAGGGGGAATGAAAAACTGTTTTTT
j_gene: TRBJ1-3; d_gene: .; len: 15; v_gene: TRBV7-2; abundance: .; CDR3aa: CASSSAGSSGNTIYF; CDR3nt: TGTGCCAGCAGCTCCGCGGGAAGCTCTGGAAACACCATATATTTT
j_gene: TRBJ1-1; d_gene: .; len: 13; v_gene: TRBV6-6; abundance: few; CDR3aa: CASSYADWTEAFF; CDR3nt: TGTGCCAGCAGTTACGCAGATTGGACTGAAGCTTTCTTT
j_gene: TRBJ1-4; d_gene: .; len: 13; v_gene: TRBV6-1; abundance: few; CDR3aa: CASSRGSNEKLFF; CDR3nt: TGTGCCAGCTCCCGGGGGAGTAATGAAAAACTGTTTTTT
j_gene: TRBJ2-7; d_gene: .; len: 16; v_gene: TRBV15; abundance: few; CDR3aa: CATSRWTPGYSYEQYF; CDR3nt: TGTGCCACCAGCAGATGGACCCCGGGATACTCCTACGAGCAGTACTTC
j_gene: TRBJ2-5; d_gene: .; len: 15; v_gene: TRBV11-3; abundance: .; CDR3aa: CASSPGDSGQETQYF; CDR3nt: TGTGCCAGCAGCCCCGGTGATAGCGGACAAGAGACCCAGTACTTC
j_gene: TRBJ2-4; d_gene: .; len: 15; v_gene: TRBV7-9; abundance: .; CDR3aa: CASSLSALSGNIQYF; CDR3nt: TGTGCCAGCAGCTTATCGGCCCTCTCGGGAAACATTCAGTACTTC
j_gene: TRBJ2-5; d_gene: TRBD1; len: 16; v_gene: TRBV9; abundance: .; CDR3aa: CASSARDRTSQETQYF; CDR3nt: TGTGCCAGCAGCGCTCGGGACAGAACCTCCCAAGAGACCCAGTACTTC
j_gene: TRBJ2-7; d_gene: TRBD2; len: 15; v_gene: TRBV27; abundance: .; CDR3aa: CASSRTSGMGYEQYF; CDR3nt: TGTGCCAGCAGTAGGACTAGCGGGATGGGCTACGAGCAGTACTTC
j_gene: TRBJ2-7; d_gene: .; len: 14; v_gene: TRBV29-1; abundance: .; CDR3aa: CSALLESGTYEQYF; CDR3nt: TGCAGCGCCCTACTTGAATCAGGGACCTACGAGCAGTACTTC
j_gene: TRBJ1-2; d_gene: .; len: 15; v_gene: TRBV6-5; abundance: once; CDR3aa: CASSYSGTANYGYTF; CDR3nt: TGTGCCAGCAGTTACTCGGGGACTGCTAACTATGGCTACACCTTC
j_gene: TRBJ2-1; d_gene: TRBD2; len: 14; v_gene: TRBV27; abundance: .; CDR3aa: CASSLASGYNEQFF; CDR3nt: TGTGCCAGCAGTTTGGCTAGCGGATACAATGAGCAGTTCTTC
j_gene: TRBJ2-7; d_gene: TRBD1; len: 13; v_gene: TRBV6-5; abundance: .; CDR3aa: CASSGTGVYEQYF; CDR3nt: TGTGCCAGCAGTGGGACAGGGGTCTACGAGCAGTACTTC
j_gene: TRBJ2-7; d_gene: TRBD1; len: 16; v_gene: TRBV6-5; abundance: .; CDR3aa: CASSYSAGTGGDEQYF; CDR3nt: TGTGCCAGCAGTTATTCAGCCGGGACAGGGGGCGACGAGCAGTACTTC